The present T cell receptor beta chain was sequenced within a study of T cells after yellow fever vaccination. TCRdb used MiXCR to reprocess the 5' RACE reads, holding one entry per CDR3 protein. The sample records about 63,000 distinct CDR3 sequences, 6.5% to 9% being singletons. Looked up from germline, CDR1 is MNHEY and CDR2 is SVGAGI. The J segment lost 5 bases and the V segment lost 6 bases, leaving 13 bases of the junction unmatched. The CDR3 spans 16 residues. This clonotype was recorded at least ten times. This rearrangement joins TRBV6-5 to TRBJ2-1; 7 bases are a match to TRBD2. The sequence derives from a man in his thirties or forties who received the YFV17D yellow fever vaccine. The specimen comprised CD8+ T cells sorted from PBMCs, sampled 15 days after the yellow fever booster vaccination. The CDR3 region has the DNA TGTGCCAGCAGCTCCGGGGAGGGAGGCGCACACAATGAGCAGTTCTTC. It encodes CASSSGEGGAHNEQFF.